This TCR beta chain was captured in a study of blood T cell repertoires in COVID-19. At the level of the study: Specimens from acute and convalescent COVID-19 originated in the United States, Italy and Spain. Sample material is recorded as cDNA or gDNA derived from T cells, B-cell-depleted T cells, or PBMCs.

This table comes from immunoSEQ multiplex PCR, and its TCRdb copy is limited to in-frame clones, with some not included. The table records tens of thousands of clones, roughly 82% of them present only once. Trimming removed 4 bases from V and 3 bases from J, with 14 bases in between. Germline V gene lookup returns CDR1 SGHDT and CDR2 YYEEEE. The CDR3 has 14 amino acids. The chain employs TRBV5-6 and TRBJ2-7; D might be TRBD1 (6 bases). This clonotype was obtained from a man between 50 and 59 years old with active or convalescent COVID-19. The sequencing sample was made of peripheral blood. CDR3 coding DNA: TGTGCCAGCAGCGGGATCGGACAGAACTACGAGCAGTACTTC. It yields the protein CASSGIGQNYEQYF.